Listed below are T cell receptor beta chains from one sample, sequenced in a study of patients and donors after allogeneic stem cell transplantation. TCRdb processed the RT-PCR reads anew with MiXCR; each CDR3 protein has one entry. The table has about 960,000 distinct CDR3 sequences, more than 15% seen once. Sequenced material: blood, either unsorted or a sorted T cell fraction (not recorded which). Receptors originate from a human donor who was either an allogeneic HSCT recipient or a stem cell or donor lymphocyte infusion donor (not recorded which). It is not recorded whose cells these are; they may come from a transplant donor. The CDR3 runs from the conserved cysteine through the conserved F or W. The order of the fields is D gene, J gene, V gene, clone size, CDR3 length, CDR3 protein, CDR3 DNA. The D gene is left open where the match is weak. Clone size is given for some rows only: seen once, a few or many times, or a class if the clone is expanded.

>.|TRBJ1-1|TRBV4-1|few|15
CASSQESGGFTEAFF
TGCGCCAGCAGCCAAGAGAGCGGCGGATTCACTGAAGCTTTCTTT
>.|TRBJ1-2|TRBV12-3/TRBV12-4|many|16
CASSLRGGRGNYGYTF
TGTGCCAGCAGTTTAAGAGGGGGTAGAGGCAACTATGGCTACACCTTC
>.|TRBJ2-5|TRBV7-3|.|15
CASSLTGSPGETQYF
TGTGCCAGCAGCTTAACGGGGTCCCCCGGGGAGACCCAGTACTTC
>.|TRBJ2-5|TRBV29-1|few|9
CSVRETQYF
TGCAGCGTTCGCGAGACCCAGTACTTC
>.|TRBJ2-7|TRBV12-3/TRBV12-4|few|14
CASRSGTGPGEQYF
TGTGCCAGCAGGTCCGGGACTGGTCCGGGAGAGCAGTACTTC
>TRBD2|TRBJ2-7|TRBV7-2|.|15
CASSLLPGLAYEQYF
TGTGCCAGCAGCTTGCTTCCGGGACTAGCTTACGAGCAGTACTTC
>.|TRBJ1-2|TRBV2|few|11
CASSNRVSYTF
TGTGCCAGCAGCAACAGGGTCAGCTACACCTTC
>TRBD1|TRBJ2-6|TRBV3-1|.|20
CASSQDRDRGGYSGANVLTF
TGTGCCAGCAGCCAAGATCGGGACAGGGGAGGGTATTCAGGGGCCAACGTCCTGACTTTC
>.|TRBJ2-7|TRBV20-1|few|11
CSARGALREYF
TGCAGTGCTAGGGGCGCCTTAAGAGAGTACTTC
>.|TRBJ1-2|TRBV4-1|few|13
CASSQGQIYGYTF
TGCGCCAGCAGCCAAGGACAGATCTATGGCTACACCTTC
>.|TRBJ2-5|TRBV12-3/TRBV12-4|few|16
CASSLFGRGGEETQYF
TGTGCCAGCAGTTTGTTCGGACGTGGAGGAGAAGAGACCCAGTACTTC
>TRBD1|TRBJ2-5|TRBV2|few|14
CASRISGGVQTQYF
TGTGCCAGCAGGATATCAGGGGGAGTACAGACCCAGTACTTC
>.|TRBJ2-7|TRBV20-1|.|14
CSASFRGANYEQYF
TGCAGTGCTAGCTTTAGGGGAGCTAACTACGAGCAGTACTTC
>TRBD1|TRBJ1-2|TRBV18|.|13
CASSPGQGDSVTF
TGTGCCAGCTCACCCGGACAGGGGGACTCAGTAACCTTC
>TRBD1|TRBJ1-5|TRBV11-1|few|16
CASSHPGQGTHQPQHF
TGTGCCAGCAGCCATCCGGGACAGGGAACGCATCAGCCCCAGCATTTT
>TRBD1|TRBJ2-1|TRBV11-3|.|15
CASSFRTGFHNEQFF
TGTGCCAGCAGCTTCAGGACAGGCTTCCACAATGAGCAGTTCTTC
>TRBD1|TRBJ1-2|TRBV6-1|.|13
CASSNRQGSGYTF
TGTGCCAGCAGTAACAGACAGGGTTCCGGCTACACCTTC
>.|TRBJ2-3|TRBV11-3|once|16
CASSPTGRPSTDTQYF
TGTGCCAGCAGCCCAACGGGGAGGCCAAGCACAGATACGCAGTATTTT
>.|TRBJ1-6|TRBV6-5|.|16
CASSYPGQHDNSPLHF
TGTGCCAGCAGTTACCCCGGACAGCACGATAATTCACCCCTCCACTTT
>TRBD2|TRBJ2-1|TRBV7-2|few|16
CASSLFSGLVFNEQFF
TGTGCCAGCAGCTTATTTTCCGGACTAGTGTTCAATGAGCAGTTCTTC
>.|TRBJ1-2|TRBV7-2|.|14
CASSSEQNDYGYTF
TGTGCCAGCAGCTCTGAACAGAACGACTATGGCTACACCTTC
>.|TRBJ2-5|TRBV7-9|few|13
CASSSDVGKTQYF
TGTGCCAGCAGCTCCGATGTGGGAAAGACCCAGTACTTC
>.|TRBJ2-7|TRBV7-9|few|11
CASGFLHEQYF
TGTGCCAGCGGATTCCTCCACGAGCAGTACTTC